This TCR beta chain is drawn from a study of blood T cell repertoires in COVID-19. Across the whole study: Collection of acute and convalescent COVID-19 samples took place in the United States, Italy and Spain. From T cells, B-cell-depleted T cells, or PBMCs came the material, which was cDNA or gDNA.

As originally analysed: The authors estimated nucleated cell counts from reference gene primer amplification. Using immunoSEQ multiplex PCR, the repertoire was profiled, and TCRdb retains in-frame clones only, with some absent. V and J calls and clone size are copied from that table; D and trimming were computed from the DNA. The table includes around 180,000 clones, approximately 89% detected once. Trimming removed 0 bases at V and 8 bases at J, with 15 bases between. The CDR3 sequence is 15 residues long. CDR1 is SGHRS, CDR2 YFSETQ, per germline. The sample taken for sequencing was peripheral blood. This sequence originates from a woman aged 30 to 39 with acute or convalescent COVID-19. V usage is TRBV5-1 and J usage is TRBJ2-1; D is unresolved. CDR3 DNA sequence: TGCGCCAGCAGCTTGGGAAAAACCGGGTTCGATGAGCAGTTCTTC. Amino acid sequence: CASSLGKTGFDEQFF.